Below are 13 T cell receptor beta chains sequenced from a single sample in a study of beta chain features in type 1 diabetes (dated by TCRdb to the late 2010s). The method behind the library was the immunoSEQ multiplex PCR assay. All of the isolated RNA was reverse transcribed with the High Capacity cDNA Reverse Transcription Kit, so expressed TCRB transcripts were sequenced. TCRdb limited this immuneACCESS table to in-frame rearrangements with V and J called. A share of clones is missing; checked studies link under half to unresolved V genes, and the rest is unexplained. The sample includes some 350,000 clones, with 8% to 10% observed a single time. The ten largest clones capture around 0.66% of the sample. Beyond this particular receptor, the publication reports: Type 1 diabetes patients showed a moderate but significant shortening of TCRB CDR3 length in all four CD4+ subsets.

No cognate antigen is known for these TCRs. Sequenced sample: central memory CD4+ T cells from blood. All receptors come from a man aged 30 to 45 with type 1 diabetes.

Turning to this clone: At the DNA level, this CDR3 is encoded by other sequences in the same sample as well. J is TRBJ1-3 and V is TRBV5-1; D remains ambiguous. This CDR3 is built from 14 residues. Per germline, CDR1 SGHRS and CDR2 YFSETQ. V shed 0 bases and J shed 0 bases, with 4 bases lying between them. CDR3 in amino acids: CASSLGGSGNTIYF. CDR3 nucleotides: TGCGCCAGCAGCTTGGGCGGCTCTGGAAACACCATATATTTT.

This clone occurred many times. The same CDR3 arises from other DNA sequences in this sample as well. V usage is TRBV7-2 and J usage is TRBJ2-7; no clear D. The V end was cut by 2 bases, the J end by 3 bases, with 8 bases between. From germline, CDR1 is SGHTA and CDR2 FQGNSA. The CDR3 consists of 13 residues. CDR3 region: CASSLQAYYEQYF. CDR3 bases: TGTGCCAGCAGCTTACAGGCATACTACGAGCAGTACTTC. The full variable domain, completed using reference TRBV7-2 and TRBJ2-7, is GAGVSQSPSNKVTEKGKDVELRCDPISGHTALYWYRQSLGQGLEFLIYFQGNSAPDKSGLPSDRFSAERTGGSVSTLTIQRTQQEDSAVYLCASSLQAYYEQYFGPGTRLTVT.

This chain links TRBV7-6 with TRBJ1-1; D may be TRBD1 (6 bases). This CDR3 comprises 14 residues. V was trimmed by 5 bases and J by 6 bases, leaving 16 bases between them. Germline CDR1 and CDR2: SGHVS and FNYEAQ. CDR3 DNA sequence: TGTGCCAGCAGCCTAGGGACAATGGGCGCTGAAGCTTTCTTT. Its translation: CASSLGTMGAEAFF. The whole variable domain, filled in from reference TRBV7-6 and TRBJ1-1, reads GAGVSQSPRYKVTKRGQDVALRCDPISGHVSLYWYRQALGQGPEFLTYFNYEAQQDKSGLPNDRFSAERPEGSISTLTIQRTEQRDSAMYRCASSLGTMGAEAFFGQGTRLTVV.

This clone was seen repeatedly, ten times or more. The chain carries TRBV9 and TRBJ1-1; D is uncertain. Germline V CDR1 and CDR2: SGDLS, YYNGEE. The CDR3 is 16 amino acids. Trimming took 3 bases from V and 1 from J, leaving 16 bases between them. The CDR3 reads CASSANAATTNTEAFF. The CDR3 DNA reads as TGTGCCAGCAGCGCCAATGCCGCGACAACGAACACTGAAGCTTTCTTT.

This clone was detected many times. The chain combines TRBV4-1 with TRBJ1-2, with 7 positions matching TRBD1. The ends lost 0 bases at V and 5 bases at J; junction bases unmatched: 9. The germline V gene has CDR1 MGHRA and CDR2 YSYEKL. There are 16 residues in the CDR3. The CDR3 region is CASSQERPGGKYGYTF. The CDR3 DNA reads as TGCGCCAGCAGCCAAGAGAGGCCAGGGGGAAAGTATGGCTACACCTTC.

As concerns this clone: It may be a read error: a sequence one base away is much more abundant. This sample also contains other DNA sequences that code for the same CDR3. This rearrangement joins TRBV18 to TRBJ1-2; 7 bases fit TRBD1. Trimming at V came to 3 bases and at J to 0 bases, leaving 1 base not matched to a gene. Germline assignment: CDR1 KGHSH and CDR2 LQKENI. This CDR3 has 14 amino acids. CDR3 region: CASSPGTANYGYTF. Here the CDR3 DNA reads TGTGCCAGCTCACCTGGGACAGCTAACTATGGCTACACCTTC.

This clone came up a few times. The J gene is TRBJ2-2, the V gene TRBV5-1, with D tentatively TRBD1 (6 bases). This CDR3 comprises 14 residues. With 3 bases removed from V and 4 bases from J, the gap between germline ends came to 10 bases. CDR1 and CDR2 (germline): SGHRS, YFSETQ. CDR3 nucleotides: TGCGCCAGCAGCTCGACAGGTTCCACCGGGGAGCTGTTTTTT. Its translation: CASSSTGSTGELFF.

A single count supports this clone. This chain links TRBV9 with TRBJ2-7, with 11 bases identical to TRBD2. J was trimmed by 0 bases and V by 4 bases; bases with no gene match: 3. This CDR3 comprises 15 residues. The germline V gene has CDR1 SGDLS and CDR2 YYNGEE. This CDR3 reads CASSFTSGSSYEQYF. CDR3 nucleotides: TGTGCCAGCAGCTTTACTAGCGGGAGCTCCTACGAGCAGTACTTC.

With respect to this clone: A junction end diverges from the germline sequence, so it may reflect a read error. Other nucleotide sequences in the sample specify the same CDR3. The chain joins TRBV4-1 to TRBJ1-2, with 8 bases fitting TRBD1. The CDR3 extends over 15 amino acids. Germline assignment: CDR1 MGHRA and CDR2 YSYEKL. The CDR3 sequence is CASSQEGQGNYGYTF. CDR3 nucleotides: TGTGCCAGCAGCCAAGAAGGACAGGGCAACTATGGCTACACCTTC.

This chain connects TRBV6-1 to TRBJ1-5; 9 bases fit TRBD1. V lost 0 bases and J lost 7; bases outside the gene matches: 10. The CDR3 is 17 residues long. Germline assignment: CDR1 MNHNS and CDR2 SASEGT. As DNA, the CDR3 is TGTGCCAGCAGTGAAGCTGCGGGACAGGGCGTGCTGCAGCCCCAGCATTTT. Translating it yields CASSEAAGQGVLQPQHF.

This clone came up many times. The chain has TRBV7-2 and TRBJ2-5; no reliable D call. V was trimmed by 7 bases and J by 4 bases, leaving 13 bases between them. This CDR3 comprises 13 residues. The germline V gene has CDR1 SGHTA and CDR2 FQGNSA. CDR3 DNA: TGTGCCAGCACCCTAATGGGTGCAGAGACCCAGTACTTC. Protein: CASTLMGAETQYF.

This clone showed up just a few times. The chain combines TRBV6-4 with TRBJ2-3; no definite D call. V was shortened by 10 bases and J by 7 bases, with 12 bases between the two germline ends. The CDR3 has 11 residues. Per germline, CDR1 MRHNA and CDR2 SNTAGT. In nucleotides, the CDR3 is TGTGCCACAGGAGAACTATATACGCAGTATTTT. Protein: CATGELYTQYF.

In its sample, this clone was seen a few times. The rearrangement joins TRBV11-2 to TRBJ2-1, with D possibly being TRBD2 (6 bases). Trimming stripped 7 bases from V and 9 bases from J, with 22 bases between. The CDR3 has 15 amino acids. Germline-derived CDR1 and CDR2 are SGHAT and FQNNGV. CDR3 DNA sequence: TGTGCCAGCAACTCTCGACTAGTGAGGTTCCCTGAGCAGTTCTTC. It specifies CASNSRLVRFPEQFF. The whole variable domain, remainder taken from reference TRBV11-2 and TRBJ2-1, is EAGVAQSPRYKIIEKRQSVAFWCNPISGHATLYWYQQILGQGPKLLIQFQNNGVVDDSQLPKDRFSAERLKGVDSTLKIQPAKLEDSAVYLCASNSRLVRFPEQFFGPGTRLTVL.